This TCR beta chain appears in the sequencing data of a study of long-term antiretroviral therapy in people with HIV. Study-level information: Some samples came about a decade before the 2015 immediate-ART recommendation, and these were the earliest.

Study observations and caveats: Blood in the study was drawn between the mid-2000s and the late 2010s, possibly under older ART regimens, which may be less effective than current ones. Post-treatment diversity went higher with ART but stayed below transplant donor controls.

At survey level, the immunoSEQ assay was run in its v3.0 version. Data came from immunoSEQ multiplex PCR; TCRdb stores just in-frame clones and leaves some out. The data hold tens of thousands of clones, with around 81% observed a single time. This clone was seen only a few times. The antigen is unknown. This receptor was obtained from a woman in her 30s with HIV. The sample in question was unsorted PBMCs, obtained 2.9 years after starting antiretroviral therapy.

CDR3 DNA: TGTGCCAGCAGTGGCAGGACCACAGATACGCAGTATTTT. It codes for CASSGRTTDTQYF. V is TRBV6-1 and J is TRBJ2-3; D gene unclear. CDR1 MNHNS and CDR2 SASEGT come from the germline V gene. The CDR3 contains 13 residues. The V end lost 4 bases, the J end lost 2 bases, and 7 bases lay between the germline ends.